The clone carrying this T cell receptor beta chain was counted once. As yet, its antigen is unknown. V was clipped by 9 bases and J by 4 bases; unmatched bases: 7. Per the germline V gene, CDR1 is LNHDA and CDR2 is SQIVND (reference sequence). The CDR3 spans 14 residues. This sample is part of a study of CD4+ T cells in melanoma. Study conclusions and caveats: A reported correlation linked neoantigen-specific CD4+ T cells to CD8+, macrophage and B cell function. Reportedly, melanoma neoantigen-specific CD4+ T cells showed varied differentiation states.

Sequencing was performed with immunoSEQ multiplex PCR; in TCRdb, only in-frame clones are kept and a portion is missing. Of 20,000 to 25,000 clones in the sample, 78% were seen once. This chain connects TRBV19 to TRBJ2-3; 10 bases map to TRBD2. The source of this sequence is a human donor with melanoma. CDR3 amino acids: CASASGGNADTQYF. The CDR3 bases are TGTGCCAGCGCTAGCGGGGGTAACGCAGATACGCAGTATTTT. The full variable domain, rest sourced from reference TRBV19 and TRBJ2-3, is DGGITQSPKYLFRKEGQNVTLSCEQNLNHDAMYWYRQDPGQGLRLIYYSQIVNDFQKGDIAEGYSVSREKKESFPLTVTSAQKNPTAFYLCASASGGNADTQYFGPGTRLTVL.